The 21 T cell receptor beta chains given below trace back to one sample, sequenced in a study of T-cell memory formation after mild COVID-19. TCRdb processed the 5' RACE reads anew with MiXCR; each CDR3 protein has one entry. Of roughly 140,000 distinct CDR3 sequences detected, 13% to 15% appear once; the ten largest clones hold roughly 28%. Sequencing input: PBMCs or a T cell subset sorted from them (not recorded which). These receptors came from an adult woman who had mild COVID-19 (a few samples of this study predate the infection). Cell type and time point are not known.

In its sample, this clonotype was seen a few times. V is TRBV6-1 and J is TRBJ2-1; D is ambiguous. The CDR3 is 12 amino acids. CDR1 MNHNS and CDR2 SASEGT come from the germline V gene. The germline V and J ends were trimmed by 3 bases and 9 bases, with 9 bases remaining between them. This CDR3 reads CASSEPASEQFF. The CDR3 DNA sequence: TGTGCCAGCAGTGAGCCGGCCTCTGAGCAGTTCTTC.

This CDR3 is CASSQDRGQCTEAFF. The CDR3, as DNA: TGCGCCAGCAGCCAAGATAGGGGCCAGTGCACTGAAGCTTTCTTT. The chain is built from TRBV4-3 and TRBJ1-1; possible D gene TRBD1, 5 bases. Per germline, CDR1 LGHNA and CDR2 YSLEER. V dropped 0 bases and J dropped 4 bases, with 12 bases sitting between them. CDR3 length equals 15 residues.

The V call is TRBV12-3 or TRBV12-4, the J call TRBJ2-3; 7 positions match TRBD2. V shed 8 bases and J 6 bases; nucleotides not matched to a gene: 8. The CDR3 totals 13 residues. CDR3 bases: TGTGCCAGCGGCCCGACTAGCTTGGATACGCAGTATTTT. Protein sequence: CASGPTSLDTQYF.

This clonotype appeared many times. This rearrangement joins TRBV12-3 or TRBV12-4 to TRBJ2-1, with D maybe TRBD1 (6 bases). The V end lost 4 bases, the J end lost 10 bases, and 14 bases lay between the germline ends. The CDR3 runs 13 residues. The CDR3 bases are TGTGCCAGCAGTTCCCGACAGGTTGGAGAGCAGTTCTTC. Its protein product is CASSSRQVGEQFF.

There are a few counts of this clonotype. At one end, the junction sequence differs from germline, possibly due to a read error. The rearrangement joins TRBV18 to TRBJ2-7; D is perhaps TRBD1 or TRBD2 (5 bases each). The germline CDR1 and CDR2 sequences are KGHSH and LQKENI. CDR3 length: 13 residues. CDR3 in DNA: TGTGCCAGCTCACCCGGGGCAGGGTACGATTCAGACTTC. Amino acid sequence: CASSPGAGYDSDF.

This clonotype was seen a few times. V gene TRBV7-6 combines with J gene TRBJ2-2, with unresolved D. Trimming stripped 5 bases from V and 3 bases from J, with 16 bases between. CDR3 size: 16 residues. Germline-derived CDR1 and CDR2 are SGHVS and FNYEAQ. The CDR3 bases are TGTGCCAGCAGCCCCGACGTGCGCAGTTACACCGGGGAGCTGTTTTTT. Encoded protein: CASSPDVRSYTGELFF.

This clonotype was detected only a few times. The chain's CDR3 is CASSQGSGTSSYNEQFF. The CDR3 coding sequence is TGCGCCAGCAGCCAAGGGTCTGGCACCAGCTCCTACAATGAGCAGTTCTTC. The chain uses TRBV4-1 and TRBJ2-1; unclear D gene. V was shortened by 1 base and J by 0 bases, with 13 bases between the two germline ends. The germline CDR1 and CDR2 sequences are MGHRA and YSYEKL. The CDR3 covers 17 residues.

By share of the sample, this clonotype is medium-sized. This chain links TRBV6-2 or TRBV6-3 with TRBJ2-7, with 9 bases matching TRBD1. Trimming at V came to 1 base and at J to 5 bases, leaving 6 bases not matched to a gene. The CDR3 has 15 residues. CDR1 is MNHEY and CDR2 is SVGEGT in the germline V gene. CDR3 sequence (DNA): TGTGCCAGCAGTTACTATGGACAGGGGTACGACGAGCAGTACTTC. Its translation: CASSYYGQGYDEQYF.

This clonotype occurred a few times. The chain carries TRBV12-3 or TRBV12-4 and TRBJ2-7; D is tentatively TRBD1 or TRBD2 (5 bases each). V lost 0 bases and J lost 5, with 14 bases in between. The CDR3 consists of 15 residues. In nucleotides, the CDR3 is TGTGCCAGCAGTTTAGCCCCAGCGAGGGGAGACGAGCAGTACTTC. Translation: CASSLAPARGDEQYF.

In its sample, this clonotype was seen many times. The rearrangement uses TRBV29-1 and TRBJ2-7, with D perhaps matching TRBD1 or TRBD2 (5 bases each). The CDR3 loop spans 13 amino acids. V was clipped by 5 bases and J by 6 bases, with 17 bases between them. Germline CDR1 SQVTM, CDR2 ANQGSEA. CDR3 nucleotides: TGCAGCGTTTGGACCTGGGACCCCGGCGAGCAGTACTTC. Amino acids: CSVWTWDPGEQYF.

The table lists this clonotype with a few counts. The V and J genes are TRBV7-9 and TRBJ2-2; TRBD1 matches 11 bases. CDR3 length equals 16 residues. Germline V gene data show CDR1 as SEHNR and CDR2 as FQNEAQ (reference sequence). J gave up 4 bases and V 3 bases, and 4 bases lay outside the gene matches. In DNA form, the CDR3 reads TGTGCCAGCAGCTTCCCTGGGACAGGGGGCACCGGGGAGCTGTTTTTT. Amino acids: CASSFPGTGGTGELFF.

The CDR3 nucleotides read TGCGCCAGCAGCCAAGAACCTAGGAGTCCCTACGAGCAGTACTTC. Its protein product is CASSQEPRSPYEQYF. V gene TRBV4-1 combines with J gene TRBJ2-7, with unresolved D. Germline loops: CDR1 MGHRA, CDR2 YSYEKL. The CDR3 totals 15 residues. Trimming cost V 0 bases and J 2 bases, with 11 bases left between them.

This CDR3 is CSARDYRAGERYNEQFF. For the CDR3, the DNA is TGCAGTGCTAGAGACTATCGGGCAGGGGAAAGATACAATGAGCAGTTCTTC. This rearrangement joins TRBV20-1 to TRBJ2-1, with D perhaps TRBD1 (6 bases). The V gene lost 0 bases and the J gene lost 4 bases, with 19 bases spanning the gap. Germline CDR1 reads DFQATT; CDR2 reads SNEGSKA (reference sequence). The CDR3 has 17 residues.

The chain carries TRBV21-1 and TRBJ2-7; the tabulated D call, TRBD1, remains unverified against the DNA. TRBV21-1 is noted as a pseudogene. The CDR3 spans 18 residues. CDR3 DNA: TGTGCCAGCAGCAAAGGGCTAACTCGGAGGGGGTTATACTACGAGCAGTACTTC. Translating it yields CASSKGLTRRGLYYEQYF.

This clonotype was seen a few times. The chain carries TRBV7-9 and TRBJ2-7, with TRBD2 identical over 7 bases. CDR1 and CDR2 from the germline V gene are SEHNR and FQNEAQ (reference sequence). The CDR3 totals 14 residues. The ends lost 5 bases at V and 0 bases at J; junction bases unmatched: 4. CDR3 residues: CASSPGTISYEQYF. In DNA form, the CDR3 reads TGTGCCAGCAGCCCCGGGACTATCTCCTACGAGCAGTACTTC.

The V gene is TRBV11-3, the J gene TRBJ2-7; the match to TRBD1 covers 9 bases. This CDR3 is built from 15 residues. CDR1 SGHNT and CDR2 YENEEA come from the germline V gene. The junction had 5 bases not matched to a gene; V was cut back by 5 bases and J by 0 bases. The CDR3 here is CASSTRDRVSYEQYF. CDR3 nucleotide sequence: TGTGCCAGCAGCACCCGGGACAGGGTCTCCTACGAGCAGTACTTC.

J is TRBJ2-7 and V is TRBV20-1; 11 bases fit TRBD2. There are 17 residues in the CDR3. With V trimmed by 5 bases and J by 3 bases, 15 bases remained unmatched. Germline-derived CDR1 and CDR2 are DFQATT and SNEGSKA (reference sequence). The CDR3 reads CSAGPHPPGTSGYEQYF. The DNA for the CDR3 is TGCAGTGCTGGACCGCACCCCCCTGGGACTAGCGGCTACGAGCAGTACTTC.

V gene TRBV9 combines with J gene TRBJ2-7; D unresolved. Germline V gives CDR1 SGDLS, CDR2 YYNGEE. V was clipped by 4 bases and J by 6 bases, with 17 bases between them. CDR3 length equals 14 residues. The CDR3 bases are TGTGCCAGCAGCTCCGGACCCTATTCTTCCGAGCAGTACTTC. Translating it yields CASSSGPYSSEQYF.

This clonotype turned up a few times. The CDR3 DNA sequence: TGTGCCAGTAGTATCAAAGGGACCGAACAGGGCCCCTACGAGCAGTACTTC. Translated, it gives CASSIKGTEQGPYEQYF. The chain combines TRBV19 with TRBJ2-7; weak D call: TRBD1 (6 bases). The V gene's germline CDR1 is LNHDA and CDR2 SQIVND (reference sequence). The CDR3 length is 17 residues. V was trimmed by 3 bases and J by 2 bases, leaving 20 bases between them. Full variable domain (missing parts from reference TRBV19 and TRBJ2-7): DGGITQSPKYLFRKEGQNVTLSCEQNLNHDAMYWYRQDPGQGLRLIYYSQIVNDFQKGDIAEGYSVSREKKESFPLTVTSAQKNPTAFYLCASSIKGTEQGPYEQYFGPGTRLTVT.

The chain links TRBV5-1 to TRBJ2-2, with TRBD1 as a possible D gene (6 bases). V was cut by 4 bases and J by 1 base, with 14 bases left in between. The CDR3 is made up of 16 amino acids. Germline loops: CDR1 SGHRS, CDR2 YFSETQ. CDR3 region: CASSENPGQNTGELFF. The CDR3 DNA reads TGCGCCAGCAGCGAGAATCCGGGACAGAACACCGGGGAGCTGTTTTTT. Together with reference TRBV5-1 and TRBJ2-2, the CDR3 gives the full variable domain: KAGVTQTPRYLIKTRGQQVTLSCSPISGHRSVSWYQQTPGQGLQFLFEYFSETQRNKGNFPGRFSGRQFSNSRSEMNVSTLELGDSALYLCASSENPGQNTGELFFGEGSRLTVL.

This clonotype was recorded many times. This sequence joins TRBV29-1 and TRBJ2-1, with 10 bases fitting TRBD2. This CDR3 has 12 residues. Germline V lookup: CDR1 SQVTM, CDR2 ANQGSEA. CDR3 residues: CTGLAAYNEQFF. Here the CDR3 DNA reads TGCACCGGACTAGCGGCCTACAATGAGCAGTTCTTC.